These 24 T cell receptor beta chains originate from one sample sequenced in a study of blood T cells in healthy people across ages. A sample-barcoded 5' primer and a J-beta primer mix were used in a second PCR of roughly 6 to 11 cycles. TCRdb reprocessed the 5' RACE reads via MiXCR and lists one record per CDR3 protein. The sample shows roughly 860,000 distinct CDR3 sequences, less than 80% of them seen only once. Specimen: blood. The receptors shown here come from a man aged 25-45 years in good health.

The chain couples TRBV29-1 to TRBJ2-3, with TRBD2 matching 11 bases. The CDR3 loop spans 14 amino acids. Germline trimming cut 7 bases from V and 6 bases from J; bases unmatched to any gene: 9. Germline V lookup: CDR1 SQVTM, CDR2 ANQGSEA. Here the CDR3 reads CSAETSGVGDTQYF. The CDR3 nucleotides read TGCAGCGCTGAGACTAGCGGGGTAGGTGATACGCAGTATTTT.

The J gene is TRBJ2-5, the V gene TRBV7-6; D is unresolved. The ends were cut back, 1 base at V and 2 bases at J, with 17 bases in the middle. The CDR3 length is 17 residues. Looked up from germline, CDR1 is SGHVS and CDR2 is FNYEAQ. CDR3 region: CASSLGIVARDQETQYF. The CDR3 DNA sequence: TGTGCCAGCAGCTTAGGAATAGTAGCCCGAGATCAAGAGACCCAGTACTTC.

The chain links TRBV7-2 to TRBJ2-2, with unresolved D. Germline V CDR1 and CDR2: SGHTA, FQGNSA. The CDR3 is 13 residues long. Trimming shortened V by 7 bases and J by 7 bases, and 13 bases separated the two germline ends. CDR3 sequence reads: CASNGPMVGELFF. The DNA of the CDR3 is TGTGCCAGCAACGGACCTATGGTCGGGGAGCTGTTTTTT.

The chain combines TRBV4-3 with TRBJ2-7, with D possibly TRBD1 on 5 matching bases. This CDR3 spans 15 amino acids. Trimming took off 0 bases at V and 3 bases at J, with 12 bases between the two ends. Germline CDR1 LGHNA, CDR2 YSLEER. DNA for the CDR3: TGCGCCAGCAGCCAAGATCTGGCAGGGTACTACGAGCAGTACTTC. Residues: CASSQDLAGYYEQYF.

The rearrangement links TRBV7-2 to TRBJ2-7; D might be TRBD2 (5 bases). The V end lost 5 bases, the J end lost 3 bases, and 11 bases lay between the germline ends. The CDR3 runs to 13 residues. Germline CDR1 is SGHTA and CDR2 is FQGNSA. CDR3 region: CASSHPGNYEQYF. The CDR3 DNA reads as TGTGCCAGCAGCCACCCGGGGAACTACGAGCAGTACTTC.

The CDR3 is CASSYSSGGPYNEQFF. The CDR3 DNA is TGTGCCAGCAGTTACTCAAGCGGGGGCCCTTACAATGAGCAGTTCTTC. This chain connects TRBV6-5 to TRBJ2-1, with TRBD2 matching over 8 bases. With 0 bases clipped from V and 4 bases from J, the junction kept 5 bases outside the gene matches. This CDR3 has 16 amino acids. Germline V lookup: CDR1 MNHEY, CDR2 SVGAGI.

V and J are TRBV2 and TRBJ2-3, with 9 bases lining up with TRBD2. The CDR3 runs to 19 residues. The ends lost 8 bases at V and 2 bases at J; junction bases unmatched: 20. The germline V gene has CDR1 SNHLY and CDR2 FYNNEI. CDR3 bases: TGTGCCAGCGGAGGGGGGACAGAAGCGGGGGGACCACACACAGATACGCAGTATTTT. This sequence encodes CASGGGTEAGGPHTDTQYF.

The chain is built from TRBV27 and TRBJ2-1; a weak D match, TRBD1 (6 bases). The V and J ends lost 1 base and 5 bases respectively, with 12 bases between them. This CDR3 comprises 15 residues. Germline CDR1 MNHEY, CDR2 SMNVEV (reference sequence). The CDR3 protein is CASSLYRELNNEQFF. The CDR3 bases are TGTGCCAGCAGTTTATACAGGGAGCTTAACAATGAGCAGTTCTTC.

In nucleotides, the CDR3 is TGTGCCATCAGTCAGCCGGATGAAAAACTGTTTTTT. This codes for CAISQPDEKLFF. The chain has TRBV10-3 and TRBJ1-4, with no clear D. Germline assignment: CDR1 ENHRY and CDR2 SYGVKD. The CDR3 runs 12 residues. Trimming shortened V by 5 bases and J by 6 bases, and 7 bases separated the two germline ends.

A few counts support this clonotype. The CDR3 DNA is TGTGCCAGCAGCCAACGACTAGCGGGGGGGAAACTCTACGAGCAGTACTTC. Translated, it gives CASSQRLAGGKLYEQYF. The gene calls are TRBV7-2 and TRBJ2-4; 14 nucleotides match TRBD2. The J call is uncertain, as TRBJ2-7 better fits the DNA end. CDR3 length equals 17 residues. Per germline, CDR1 SGHTA and CDR2 FQGNSA.

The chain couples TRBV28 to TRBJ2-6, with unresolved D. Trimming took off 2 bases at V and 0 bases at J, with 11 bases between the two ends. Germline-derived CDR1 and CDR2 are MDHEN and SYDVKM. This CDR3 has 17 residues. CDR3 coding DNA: TGTGCCAGCAGTTTAAATCCCGGTACCTCTGGGGCCAACGTCCTGACTTTC. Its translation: CASSLNPGTSGANVLTF.

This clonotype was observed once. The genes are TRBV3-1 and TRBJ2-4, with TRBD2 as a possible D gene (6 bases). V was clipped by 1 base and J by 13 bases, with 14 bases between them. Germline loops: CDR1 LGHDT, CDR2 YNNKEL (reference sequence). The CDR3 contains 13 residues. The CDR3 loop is CASSQGWGRGQYF. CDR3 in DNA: TGTGCCAGCAGCCAAGGTTGGGGACGGGGGCAGTACTTC.

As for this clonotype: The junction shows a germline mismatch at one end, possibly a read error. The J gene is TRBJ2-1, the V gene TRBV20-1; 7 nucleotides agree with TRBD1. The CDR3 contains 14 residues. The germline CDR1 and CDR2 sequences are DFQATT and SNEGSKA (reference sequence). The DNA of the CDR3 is TGCAGTGCTAGTCGGGGACAGATGTACAATGAGCAGGTCTTC. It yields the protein CSASRGQMYNEQVF.

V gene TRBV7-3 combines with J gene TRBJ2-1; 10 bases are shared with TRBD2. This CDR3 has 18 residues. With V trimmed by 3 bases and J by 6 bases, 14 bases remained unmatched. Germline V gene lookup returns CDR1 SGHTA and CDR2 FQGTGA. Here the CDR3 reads CASSLKVPGTSVGNEQFF. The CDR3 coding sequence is TGTGCCAGCAGCTTGAAGGTTCCCGGGACTAGCGTAGGCAATGAGCAGTTCTTC.

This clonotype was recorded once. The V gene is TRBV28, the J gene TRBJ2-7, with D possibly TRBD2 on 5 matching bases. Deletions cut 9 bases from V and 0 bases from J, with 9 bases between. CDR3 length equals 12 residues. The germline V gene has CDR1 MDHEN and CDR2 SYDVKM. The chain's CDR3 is CASISASYEQYF. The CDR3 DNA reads TGTGCCAGTATTAGCGCCTCCTACGAGCAGTACTTC.

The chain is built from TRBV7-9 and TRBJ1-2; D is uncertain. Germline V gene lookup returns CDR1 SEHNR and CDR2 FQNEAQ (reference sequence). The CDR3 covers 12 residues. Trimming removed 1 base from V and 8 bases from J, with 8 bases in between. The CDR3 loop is CASSLDAEGYTF. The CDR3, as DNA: TGTGCCAGCAGCTTAGACGCAGAAGGCTACACCTTC.

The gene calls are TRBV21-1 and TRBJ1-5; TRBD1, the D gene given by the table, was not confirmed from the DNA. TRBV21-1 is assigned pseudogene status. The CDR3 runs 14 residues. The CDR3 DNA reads TGTGCCAAAGCTCAGGACAGGCGAAATCAGCCCCAGCATTTT. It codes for CAKAQDRRNQPQHF.

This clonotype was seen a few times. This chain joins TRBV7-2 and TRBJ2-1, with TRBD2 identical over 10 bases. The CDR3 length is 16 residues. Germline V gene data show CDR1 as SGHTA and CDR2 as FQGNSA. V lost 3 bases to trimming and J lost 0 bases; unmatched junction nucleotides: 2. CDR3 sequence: CASSFLAGVSYNEQFF. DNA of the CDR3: TGTGCCAGCAGCTTCCTAGCGGGGGTCTCCTACAATGAGCAGTTCTTC.

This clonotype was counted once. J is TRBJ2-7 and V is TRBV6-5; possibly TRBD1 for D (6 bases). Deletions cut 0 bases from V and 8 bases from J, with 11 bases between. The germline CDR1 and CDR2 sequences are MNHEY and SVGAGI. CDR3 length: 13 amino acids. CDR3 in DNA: TGTGCCAGCAGTTACTCGTCAGGGGTCAAGCAGTACTTC. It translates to CASSYSSGVKQYF.

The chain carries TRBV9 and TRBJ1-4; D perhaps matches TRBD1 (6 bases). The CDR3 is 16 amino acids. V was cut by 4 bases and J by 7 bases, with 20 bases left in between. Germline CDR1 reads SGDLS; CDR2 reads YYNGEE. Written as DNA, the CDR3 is TGTGCCAGCAGCCCAGACTTACAGGGAGACATTGAAAAACTGTTTTTT. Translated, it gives CASSPDLQGDIEKLFF. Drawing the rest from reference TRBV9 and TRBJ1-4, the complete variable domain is DSGVTQTPKHLITATGQRVTLRCSPRSGDLSVYWYQQSLDQGLQFLIQYYNGEERAKGNILERFSAQQFPDLHSELNLSSLELGDSALYFCASSPDLQGDIEKLFFGSGTQLSVL.

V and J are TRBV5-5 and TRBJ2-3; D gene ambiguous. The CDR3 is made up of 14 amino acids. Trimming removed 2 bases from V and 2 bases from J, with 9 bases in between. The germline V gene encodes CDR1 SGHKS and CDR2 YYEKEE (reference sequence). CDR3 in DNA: TGTGCCAGCAGCTTAGAGACCATCACAGATACGCAGTATTTT. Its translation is CASSLETITDTQYF.

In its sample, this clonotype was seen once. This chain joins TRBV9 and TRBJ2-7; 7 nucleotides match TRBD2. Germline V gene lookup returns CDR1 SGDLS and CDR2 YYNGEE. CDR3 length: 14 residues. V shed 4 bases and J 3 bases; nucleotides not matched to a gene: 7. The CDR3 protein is CASSFSGNSYEQYF. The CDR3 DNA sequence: TGTGCCAGCAGCTTCAGCGGGAACAGCTACGAGCAGTACTTC.

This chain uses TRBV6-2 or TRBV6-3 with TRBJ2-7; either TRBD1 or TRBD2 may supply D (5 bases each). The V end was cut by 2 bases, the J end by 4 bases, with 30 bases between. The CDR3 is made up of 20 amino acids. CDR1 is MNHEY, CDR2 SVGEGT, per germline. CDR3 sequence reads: CASSYLEGYGAQGPPYEQYF. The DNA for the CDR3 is TGTGCCAGCAGTTACCTCGAGGGCTACGGGGCCCAAGGTCCCCCTTACGAGCAGTACTTC.

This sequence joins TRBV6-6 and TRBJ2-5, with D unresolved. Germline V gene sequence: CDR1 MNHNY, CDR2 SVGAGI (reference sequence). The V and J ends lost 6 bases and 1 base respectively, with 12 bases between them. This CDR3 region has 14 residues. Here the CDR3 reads CASSPGPVQETQYF. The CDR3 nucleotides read TGTGCCAGCAGCCCCGGGCCGGTCCAAGAGACCCAGTACTTC.